The clone carrying this T cell receptor (beta chain) was seen a few times. What it recognizes is unknown. The data were obtained in a study of blood T cells in healthy people across ages. Study-wide findings and caveats: Older individuals had lower TCR beta diversity per million T cells (the decline was roughly linear).

Alongside a J-beta primer mix, a sample-barcoded 5' primer served in a second PCR lasting roughly 7 to 12 cycles. Via MiXCR, TCRdb re-called the 5' RACE reads, giving one row per CDR3 protein. The data show fewer than 700,000 distinct CDR3 sequences, 40% to 50% seen once. The donors, healthy Caucasians from Russia, were aged about 6 to 95. CDR3 length: 14 residues. Germline V CDR1 and CDR2: MNHEY, SVGAGI. V and J are TRBV6-5 and TRBJ2-4; the D is unclear. TRBJ2-7 explains the end of the DNA better; the J call may be wrong. The clonotype was recovered from an older man in good health. The sample consisted of blood. DNA for the CDR3: TGTGCCAGCAGTCTGTCGACGGTCTTTTACGAGCAGTACTTC. The encoded protein is CASSLSTVFYEQYF.